This TCR beta chain came from a study of T-cell memory formation after mild COVID-19 (TCRdb year 2021). About the full investigation: TCR sequence clusters from the two donors were largely donor specific. Two young, previously healthy adult volunteers made up the cohort, one male and one female. Longitudinal TCRalpha and TCRbeta repertoire sequencing tracked T-cell clones expanding and contracting after mild COVID-19 in two donors. The research as a whole found: Balanced CD4/CD8 phenotypes were observed for clones contracting from day 15 to 85, whereas a bias towards CD4+ was observed for a second wave of clones expanding from day 15 to 37. The detection of some responding clones in pre-infection memory suggests that pre-existing cross-reactive memory T cells joined the SARS-CoV-2 response. The study included only a couple of mild cases, and larger cohorts that include severe cases with pre-infection samples were judged to be necessary. Contracting CD4+ clones appeared mostly in the CM and EM memory subsets, whereas CD8+ clones were enriched in EMRA. SARS-CoV-2 specificity was not confirmed for the second-wave clones peaking on day 37.

With regard to this clonotype: What this receptor recognizes is not known. One base away lies a much larger clone, so this may be a sequencing read error.

Reading from cysteine to phenylalanine, the CDR3 counts 13 amino acids. Only the CDR3 DNA is retained, 39 bases long and in frame from the first base. Looking up the germline V gene yields CDR1 SGHTA and CDR2 FQGTGA. V is clipped by 5 bases and J by 5 bases, and the sequence between their germline boundaries is 9 bases long. Sequencing instrument: Illumina NovaSeq 6000. cDNA libraries for TCRalpha and TCRbeta were prepared by 5'RACE using constant-segment primers, with sample barcodes and unique molecular identifiers added. Trizol reagent was used to extract RNA from every sample. Libraries were amplified in two PCR steps, with a second sample barcode and Illumina TruSeq adapters added in the second step. Sequencing of the libraries was done on an Illumina NovaSeq, producing 2 x 150 bp paired-end reads. As for the authors' bioinformatics: Reads were demultiplexed and collapsed into UMI-guided consensus sequences with migec v1.2.7. Using mixcr v2.1.11, UMI consensuses were aligned to TRA and TRB V and J templates and then assembled into clonotypes. A clonotype was counted as expanded or contracted only if both edgeR and NoisET called the change significant, with noise models trained on biological replicates. For edgeR calls, a false discovery rate-adjusted p below 0.01 and a log2 fold-change threshold of 1 were applied. As an exploratory analysis of dynamics, max-normalized trajectories of the 1000 most abundant clonotypes were examined by PCA with hierarchical clustering. Separately sequenced CD4+ and CD8+ repertoires were used to assign a CD4 or CD8 phenotype to each responding clone. TCRdb's own reprocessing of the public reads used fastp at Q25 and MiXCR and kept productive beta chains. Here each entry gathers all rows of one CDR3 protein and keeps the most common genes and DNA. The V and J calls and clone size come from TCRdb's table, not from the authors' own analysis. Within this sample are around 250,000 distinct CDR3 sequences, with approximately 15% of them counted one time only. 2.1% of the sample belongs to the ten largest clones.

Ficoll-Paque density gradient centrifugation was the method used to isolate PBMCs. The sample taken for sequencing was PBMCs or a T cell subset sorted from them (not recorded which). This TCR was recovered from an adult woman who had mild COVID-19 (a few samples of this study predate the infection). The sample titles of this study are shuffled in the database, so cell type and time point are left out; the donor was told from shared clones. The V and J genes are TRBV7-3 and TRBJ2-2; the D gene remains uncertain. The CDR3 reads CASSTQRTGELFF. The sequence in DNA is TGTGCCAGCAGCACTCAGCGTACCGGGGAGCTGTTTTTT.